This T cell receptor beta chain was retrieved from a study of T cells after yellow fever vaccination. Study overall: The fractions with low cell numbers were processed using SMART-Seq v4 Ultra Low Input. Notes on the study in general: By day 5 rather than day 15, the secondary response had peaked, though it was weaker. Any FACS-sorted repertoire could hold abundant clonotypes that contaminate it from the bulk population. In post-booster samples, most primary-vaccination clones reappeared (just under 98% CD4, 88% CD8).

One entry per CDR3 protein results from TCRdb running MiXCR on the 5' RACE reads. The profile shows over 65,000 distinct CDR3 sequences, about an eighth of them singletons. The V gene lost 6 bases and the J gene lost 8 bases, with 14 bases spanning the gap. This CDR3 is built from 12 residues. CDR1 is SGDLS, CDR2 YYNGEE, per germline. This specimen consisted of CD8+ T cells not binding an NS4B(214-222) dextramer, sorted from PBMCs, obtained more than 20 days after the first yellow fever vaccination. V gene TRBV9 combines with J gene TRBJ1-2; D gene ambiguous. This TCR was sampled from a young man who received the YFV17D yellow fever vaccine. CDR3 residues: CASTDRGGGYTF. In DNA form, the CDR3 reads TGTGCCAGCACCGATCGAGGAGGGGGCTACACCTTC.